This TCR beta chain was recorded in a study of T cells in narcolepsy. Study findings and constraints: Autoreactive clonotypes reportedly recurred in blood of same and different patients, not controls.

Sequencing was performed with immunoSEQ multiplex PCR; in TCRdb, only in-frame clones are kept and a portion is missing. The data show tens of thousands of clones, with approximately 90% seen just once and approximately 1.1% held by the top ten. On this clone itself: Antigen: not known.

Germline V gene data show CDR1 as LNHDA and CDR2 as SQIVND (reference sequence). V was cut by 4 bases and J by 1 base, with 10 bases left in between. CDR3 length: 14 amino acids. The sample consisted of CD45RA- memory CD4+ T cells from PBMCs. The chain recombines TRBV19 with TRBJ1-2; a weak D match, TRBD1 (6 bases). This clonotype was sampled from a human donor with narcolepsy. DNA for the CDR3: TGTGCCAGTAGTAACAGGGAGGGTAACTATGGCTACACCTTC. Its protein is CASSNREGNYGYTF.